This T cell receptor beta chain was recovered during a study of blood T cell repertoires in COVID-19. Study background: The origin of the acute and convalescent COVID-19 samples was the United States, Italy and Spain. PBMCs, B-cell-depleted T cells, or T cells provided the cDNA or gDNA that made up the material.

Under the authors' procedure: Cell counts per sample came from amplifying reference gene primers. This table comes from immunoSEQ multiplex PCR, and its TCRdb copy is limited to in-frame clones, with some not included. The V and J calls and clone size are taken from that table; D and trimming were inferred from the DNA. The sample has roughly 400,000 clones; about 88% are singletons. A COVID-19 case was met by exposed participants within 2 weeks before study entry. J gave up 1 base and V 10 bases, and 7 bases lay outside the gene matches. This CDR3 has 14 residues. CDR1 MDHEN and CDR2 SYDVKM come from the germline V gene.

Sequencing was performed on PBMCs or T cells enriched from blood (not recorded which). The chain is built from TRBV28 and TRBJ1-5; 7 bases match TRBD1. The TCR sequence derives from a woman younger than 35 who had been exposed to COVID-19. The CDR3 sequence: CATLPGQSNQPQHF. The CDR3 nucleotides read TGTGCCACCCTACCGGGACAGAGCAATCAGCCCCAGCATTTT.